This TCR beta chain was retrieved from a study of blood T cell repertoires in COVID-19. Across the study: COVID-19 samples, acute and convalescent, were from the United States, Italy and Spain. Sources were T cells, B-cell-depleted T cells, or PBMCs; the material itself was cDNA or gDNA.

The CDR3 has 15 residues. The V end lost 1 base, the J end lost 4 bases, and 13 bases lay between the germline ends. The germline CDR1 and CDR2 sequences are MNHNY and SVGAGI (reference sequence). Under the authors' procedure: Reference gene primer amplification gave nucleated cell count estimates. Here immunoSEQ multiplex PCR was the method, and the copy in TCRdb shows in-frame clones only, minus some. The V and J calls and clone size were taken over from that table, and D and trimming were inferred from the DNA. The sample includes 30,000 or so clones, around 87% of them seen just once. This clone was recorded once.

The V call is TRBV6-6, the J call TRBJ2-5; D gene uncertain. The material sequenced was peripheral blood. The source of this sequence is a man in his 60s with active COVID-19. In DNA, the CDR3 is TGTGCCAGCAGTTACTTAGCTTCGGGTGGAGAGACCCAGTACTTC. Translation gives CASSYLASGGETQYF.